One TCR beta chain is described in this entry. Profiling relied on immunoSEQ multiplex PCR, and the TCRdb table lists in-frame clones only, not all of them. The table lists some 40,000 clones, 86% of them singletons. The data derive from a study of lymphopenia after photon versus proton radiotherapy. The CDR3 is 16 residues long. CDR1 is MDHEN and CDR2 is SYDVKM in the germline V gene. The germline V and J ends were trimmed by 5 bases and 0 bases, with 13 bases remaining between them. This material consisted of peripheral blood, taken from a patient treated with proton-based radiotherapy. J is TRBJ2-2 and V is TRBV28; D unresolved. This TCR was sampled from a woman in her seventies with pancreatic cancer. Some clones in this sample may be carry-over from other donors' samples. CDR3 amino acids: CASSTPPPPNTGELFF. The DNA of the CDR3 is TGTGCCAGCAGTACCCCTCCCCCTCCGAACACCGGGGAGCTGTTTTTT.